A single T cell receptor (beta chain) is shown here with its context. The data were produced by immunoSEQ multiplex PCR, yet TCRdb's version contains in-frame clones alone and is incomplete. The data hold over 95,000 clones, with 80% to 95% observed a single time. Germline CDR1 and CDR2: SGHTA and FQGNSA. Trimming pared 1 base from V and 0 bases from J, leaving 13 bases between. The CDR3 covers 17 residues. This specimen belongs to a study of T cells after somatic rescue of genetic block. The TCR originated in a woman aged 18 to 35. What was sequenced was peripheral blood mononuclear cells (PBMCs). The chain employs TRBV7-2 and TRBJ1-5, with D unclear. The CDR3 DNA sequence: TGTGCCAGCAGCTTAGGATCCCGAAGCGATAGCAATCAGCCCCAGCATTTT. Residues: CASSLGSRSDSNQPQHF.